These 32 T cell receptor beta chains were all obtained from the same sample, sequenced in a study of beta chain features in type 1 diabetes. Study-wide results and caveats: Among patients with Type 1 diabetes, TCRB CDR3s were moderately but significantly shorter in every one of the four CD4+ subsets.

The isolated RNA, all of it, was reverse transcribed, so expressed TCRB transcripts were what got sequenced. Libraries were prepared by immunoSEQ multiplex PCR; TCRdb keeps only in-frame clonotypes and omits some of them. The table has 300,000 to 350,000 clones, 9.3% seen once; the top ten hold 0.9% to 1.1%. These TCRs are of unknown antigen specificity. The sequencing sample was made of central memory CD4+ T cells from blood. The receptor set was obtained from a man aged 30-40 years with type 1 diabetes.

This clone turned up a few times. The chain joins TRBV2 to TRBJ2-1, with TRBD2 matching 8 bases. The CDR3 length is 15 residues. Germline CDR1 is SNHLY and CDR2 is FYNNEI. Trimming cost V 2 bases and J 5 bases; bases outside gene matches: 5. The CDR3 DNA reads as TGTGCCAGCAGTGAATTTAGCGGGGACAACAATGAGCAGTTCTTC. This sequence encodes CASSEFSGDNNEQFF.

In this sample, this clone turned up a few times. The chain uses TRBV5-1 and TRBJ2-3, with D possibly TRBD2 on 6 matching bases. The germline V and J ends were trimmed by 4 bases and 0 bases, with 15 bases remaining between them. This CDR3 comprises 16 residues. Germline CDR1 is SGHRS and CDR2 is YFSETQ. This CDR3 reads CASSRGGGDSTDTQYF. CDR3 sequence (DNA): TGCGCCAGCAGCCGGGGAGGCGGGGACAGCACAGATACGCAGTATTTT.

The chain links TRBV29-1 to TRBJ1-1; no firm D call. CDR3 length: 13 residues. Germline V gene sequence: CDR1 SQVTM, CDR2 ANQGSEA. The V end was cut by 4 bases, the J end by 2 bases, with 11 bases between. CDR3 sequence: CSVGADQNTEAFF. The CDR3 nucleotides read TGCAGCGTTGGAGCAGACCAAAACACTGAAGCTTTCTTT.

The chain has TRBV4-3 and TRBJ2-5, with D perhaps TRBD1 or TRBD2 (5 bases each). CDR3 length: 12 amino acids. With 4 bases removed from V and 5 bases from J, the gap between germline ends came to 8 bases. Germline loops: CDR1 LGHNA, CDR2 YSLEER. The CDR3 region is CASSLWGETQYF. CDR3 sequence (DNA): TGCGCCAGCAGCCTCTGGGGGGAGACCCAGTACTTC.

This clone appeared a few times. The V and J genes are TRBV5-7 and TRBJ2-7, with D maybe TRBD2 (5 bases). TRBV5-7 is an open reading frame whose function is uncertain. The CDR3 has 14 amino acids. V shed 2 bases and J shed 3 bases, with 12 bases lying between them. CDR3 residues: CASSFRGRHYEQYF. The DNA for the CDR3 is TGTGCCAGCAGCTTTCGGGGTCGCCACTACGAGCAGTACTTC.

This chain uses TRBV9 with TRBJ1-2; D gene unclear. V dropped 0 bases and J dropped 3 bases, with 6 bases sitting between them. This CDR3 contains 13 residues. Germline V gives CDR1 SGDLS, CDR2 YYNGEE. The CDR3 bases are TGTGCCAGCAGCGTAGTACAAGACTATGGCTACACCTTC. It codes for CASSVVQDYGYTF.

The CDR3 bases are TGTGCCAGCAGCCCAGGGACTAGCGGGGGCCATCAAGAGACCCAGTACTTC. This translates into CASSPGTSGGHQETQYF. The rearrangement joins TRBV11-2 to TRBJ2-5; 14 bases line up with TRBD2. The CDR3 runs 17 residues. V shed 5 bases, J shed 2 bases, and the junction held 7 bases outside the gene matches. CDR1 is SGHAT and CDR2 is FQNNGV in the germline V gene.

The sample holds a few counts of this clone. The V call is TRBV7-2, the J call TRBJ2-2; a possible D gene is TRBD1 (6 bases). The germline V gene encodes CDR1 SGHTA and CDR2 FQGNSA. The CDR3 contains 16 residues. Trimming removed 5 bases from V and 3 bases from J, with 16 bases in between. The CDR3 DNA is TGTGCCAGCAGCCGGTGGGGGCTCCCGGACACCGGGGAGCTGTTTTTT. This codes for CASSRWGLPDTGELFF.

This chain uses TRBV10-3 with TRBJ2-5; D might be TRBD1 (5 bases). The CDR3 consists of 13 residues. CDR1 ENHRY and CDR2 SYGVKD come from the germline V gene. Trimming shortened V by 4 bases and J by 1 base, and 7 bases separated the two germline ends. This chain's CDR3 is CAISVTGQETQYF. CDR3 bases: TGTGCCATCAGTGTTACAGGCCAAGAGACCCAGTACTTC.

This chain joins TRBV30 and TRBJ2-1, with D possibly matching TRBD1 (5 bases). V was shortened by 4 bases and J by 5 bases, with 15 bases between the two germline ends. CDR1 is GTSNPN and CDR2 is SVGIG in the germline V gene (reference sequence). The CDR3 spans 14 residues. The CDR3 nucleotides are TGTGCCTGGAATCAGGGCCCTAAGGACAATGAGCAGTTCTTC. It encodes CAWNQGPKDNEQFF.

This clone was observed many times. V is TRBV7-2 and J is TRBJ2-3; the D is unclear. The CDR3 sequence is 13 residues long. V was cut by 2 bases and J by 4 bases, with 7 bases left in between. From germline, CDR1 is SGHTA and CDR2 FQGNSA. CDR3 nucleotides: TGTGCCAGCAGCTTAAGGGAATCAGATACGCAGTATTTT. Protein product: CASSLRESDTQYF.

This clone was detected only a few times. This rearrangement joins TRBV20-1 to TRBJ1-2; D perhaps matches TRBD1 (5 bases). The V end was cut by 5 bases, the J end by 8 bases, with 9 bases between. Germline V gene sequence: CDR1 DFQATT, CDR2 SNEGSKA (reference sequence). The CDR3 consists of 10 residues. The CDR3 loop reads CSAQGSGYTF. The CDR3 coding sequence is TGCAGTGCTCAGGGCTCCGGCTACACCTTC.

This clone showed up just a few times. The chain carries TRBV9 and TRBJ2-1, with D maybe TRBD1 (7 bases). Germline CDR1 is SGDLS and CDR2 is YYNGEE. The CDR3 extends over 17 amino acids. Trimming took 0 bases from V and 0 from J, leaving 13 bases between them. The CDR3 is CASSVVTGRSSYNEQFF. Here the CDR3 DNA reads TGTGCCAGCAGCGTAGTGACAGGGAGGAGCTCCTACAATGAGCAGTTCTTC.

The CDR3 DNA sequence: TGTGCCAGTAGTCGGGCAGGGGGTGAAAATCAGCCCCAGCATTTT. It encodes CASSRAGGENQPQHF. The chain carries TRBV19 and TRBJ1-5, with TRBD1 matching 7 bases. The CDR3 sequence is 15 residues long. Looked up from germline, CDR1 is LNHDA and CDR2 is SQIVND (reference sequence). Germline trimming cut 5 bases from V and 4 bases from J; bases unmatched to any gene: 8. The entire variable domain, with the rest obtained from reference TRBV19 and TRBJ1-5, is as follows: DGGITQSPKYLFRKEGQNVTLSCEQNLNHDAMYWYRQDPGQGLRLIYYSQIVNDFQKGDIAEGYSVSREKKESFPLTVTSAQKNPTAFYLCASSRAGGENQPQHFGDGTRLSIL.

This clone was picked up a small number of times. DNA of the CDR3: TGTGCCAGCAGCACCTACAGGGGGATGGCAGATACGCAGTATTTT. Its protein product is CASSTYRGMADTQYF. The rearrangement links TRBV7-2 to TRBJ2-3; 8 bases align to TRBD1. With V trimmed by 5 bases and J by 4 bases, 8 bases remained unmatched. The germline CDR1 and CDR2 sequences are SGHTA and FQGNSA. The CDR3 spans 15 residues.

There are a few counts of this clone. This chain links TRBV4-3 with TRBJ2-3; D gene uncertain. Germline V lookup: CDR1 LGHNA, CDR2 YSLEER. Trimming stripped 0 bases from V and 5 bases from J, with 12 bases between. This CDR3 spans 15 amino acids. CDR3: CASSQDYSGGDTQYF. The CDR3, as DNA: TGCGCCAGCAGCCAAGATTACTCGGGTGGAGATACGCAGTATTTT.

This clone was found many times. The gene calls are TRBV14 and TRBJ2-4; possibly TRBD2 for D (5 bases). The V gene lost 3 bases and the J gene lost 8 bases, with 11 bases spanning the gap. The V gene's germline CDR1 is SGHDN and CDR2 FVKESK. The CDR3 sequence is 13 residues long. The CDR3, as DNA: TGTGCCAGCAGCCACCCCGGGGTTGACATTCAGTACTTC. Residues: CASSHPGVDIQYF.

This chain uses TRBV28 with TRBJ1-5, with D hard to call. From germline, CDR1 is MDHEN and CDR2 SYDVKM. V was trimmed by 3 bases and J by 5 bases, leaving 2 bases between them. This CDR3 has 11 amino acids. The CDR3 sequence is CASSFYQPQHF. As DNA, the CDR3 is TGTGCCAGCAGTTTCTATCAGCCCCAGCATTTT.

This clone turned up a few times. The chain is built from TRBV4-3 and TRBJ2-2, with a weak D call TRBD2 (7 bases). Trimming took 3 bases from V and 3 from J, leaving 14 bases between them. The CDR3 is made up of 16 amino acids. Germline V gene sequence: CDR1 LGHNA, CDR2 YSLEER. Here the CDR3 reads CASSQSGGADTGELFF. Here the CDR3 DNA reads TGCGCCAGCAGCCAGTCGGGGGGCGCGGACACCGGGGAGCTGTTTTTT.

This clone showed up many times. CDR3 in DNA: TGCGCCAGCGCCAAGGGACTAGCGGGGGGGAGTTCCTACAATGAGCAGTTCTTC. It codes for CASAKGLAGGSSYNEQFF. This rearrangement joins TRBV10-2 to TRBJ2-1; 16 nucleotides align to TRBD2. The V and J ends lost 8 bases and 1 base, in that order; junction bases with no gene match: 8. Germline CDR1 reads WSHSY; CDR2 reads SAAADI. The CDR3 has 18 amino acids.

This sequence joins TRBV7-2 and TRBJ1-2; D unclear. This CDR3 comprises 16 residues. Germline assignment: CDR1 SGHTA and CDR2 FQGNSA. V shed 1 base and J shed 4 bases, with 16 bases lying between them. The CDR3 sequence is CASSLGMSQNTYGYTF. DNA of the CDR3: TGTGCCAGCAGCTTAGGGATGTCGCAGAACACCTATGGCTACACCTTC.

This CDR3 reads CASSLGGTNEKLFF. DNA for the CDR3: TGTGCCAGCAGCTTGGGGGGAACTAATGAAAAACTGTTTTTT. This chain links TRBV7-2 with TRBJ1-4; the D gene is possibly TRBD1 (5 bases). The ends were cut back, 3 bases at V and 1 base at J, with 6 bases in the middle. The CDR3 extends over 14 amino acids. Germline CDR1 is SGHTA and CDR2 is FQGNSA.

This clone was picked up a small number of times. V and J are TRBV11-2 and TRBJ1-3; D unresolved. Germline CDR1 and CDR2: SGHAT and FQNNGV. The CDR3 has 16 residues. V lost 5 bases and J lost 1, with 15 bases in between. The CDR3 DNA sequence: TGTGCCAGCAGCCACCTCTTAGTGTCGTCTGGAAACACCATATATTTT. It specifies CASSHLLVSSGNTIYF.

This clone was recorded many times. The chain employs TRBV11-2 and TRBJ2-1; tentative D call: TRBD1 (5 bases). Trimming shortened V by 0 bases and J by 8 bases, and 11 bases separated the two germline ends. The germline V gene has CDR1 SGHAT and CDR2 FQNNGV. This CDR3 contains 14 residues. The CDR3 bases are TGTGCCAGCAGCTTAGATGACCAGGGCCATGAGCAGTTCTTC. Encoded protein: CASSLDDQGHEQFF.

This rearrangement joins TRBV2 to TRBJ2-3; D gene unclear. The CDR3 has 14 residues. The germline V gene has CDR1 SNHLY and CDR2 FYNNEI. The V end lost 6 bases, the J end lost 1 base, and 11 bases lay between the germline ends. CDR3: CASRFTKGTDTQYF. The DNA for the CDR3 is TGTGCCAGCAGATTCACCAAAGGCACAGATACGCAGTATTTT.

This chain uses TRBV30 with TRBJ1-5; D perhaps matches TRBD1 (5 bases). V was pared by 0 bases and J by 7 bases, with 10 bases between. This CDR3 is built from 13 residues. Germline CDR1 GTSNPN, CDR2 SVGIG (reference sequence). Here the CDR3 DNA reads TGTGCCTGGAGTGTCGGGGGAACCCAGCCCCAGCATTTT. Amino acid sequence: CAWSVGGTQPQHF.

This clone was observed a handful of times. This rearrangement joins TRBV5-1 to TRBJ1-2; D not resolved. Germline CDR1 is SGHRS and CDR2 is YFSETQ. Between the trimmed V and J ends, which lost 0 bases and 6 bases, there was a span of 9 bases. The CDR3 runs to 13 residues. CDR3 nucleotides: TGCGCCAGCAGCTTGGCCGCAGGAGATGGCTACACCTTC. Amino acids: CASSLAAGDGYTF.

This clone was recorded a few times. The rearrangement uses TRBV7-2 and TRBJ2-3, with 8 bases aligning to TRBD2. V lost 5 bases and J lost 4; bases outside the gene matches: 8. This CDR3 is 15 amino acids long. Germline CDR1 SGHTA, CDR2 FQGNSA. CDR3 sequence reads: CASSVRGGYADTQYF. The CDR3 nucleotides read TGTGCCAGCAGCGTTCGGGGGGGTTACGCAGATACGCAGTATTTT.

This clone was found a few times. The chain is built from TRBV7-2 and TRBJ1-4; possible D gene TRBD1, 6 bases. Per germline, CDR1 SGHTA and CDR2 FQGNSA. The ends were cut back, 6 bases at V and 2 bases at J, with 13 bases in the middle. This CDR3 has 15 amino acids. The CDR3 here is CASRSGEHTNEKLFF. Here the CDR3 DNA reads TGTGCCAGCAGATCAGGGGAGCACACTAATGAAAAACTGTTTTTT.

This clone turned up a few times. This chain links TRBV14 with TRBJ2-1; no clear D gene. This CDR3 is 13 amino acids long. V was shortened by 6 bases and J by 10 bases, with 16 bases between the two germline ends. Looked up from germline, CDR1 is SGHDN and CDR2 is FVKESK. The CDR3 nucleotides read TGTGCCAGCAGTCCCAATCCTCTAGGAGAGCAGTTCTTC. It codes for CASSPNPLGEQFF.

The chain joins TRBV5-1 to TRBJ2-3; 14 bases are a match to TRBD2. CDR1 is SGHRS and CDR2 is YFSETQ in the germline V gene. V gave up 4 bases and J gave up 0 bases; unmatched junction bases: 4. CDR3 length: 17 amino acids. CDR3 coding DNA: TGCGCCAGCAGCCGGACTAGCGGGGGGTCGAGCACAGATACGCAGTATTTT. Encoded protein: CASSRTSGGSSTDTQYF.

This clone was detected a few times. V usage is TRBV4-3 and J usage is TRBJ1-2; D is unresolved. This CDR3 region has 16 residues. Germline V CDR1 and CDR2: LGHNA, YSLEER. V lost 0 bases and J lost 6, with 17 bases in between. CDR3 sequence: CASSQDFAEPRHGYTF. CDR3 sequence (DNA): TGCGCCAGCAGCCAAGATTTCGCGGAGCCTCGGCATGGCTACACCTTC.